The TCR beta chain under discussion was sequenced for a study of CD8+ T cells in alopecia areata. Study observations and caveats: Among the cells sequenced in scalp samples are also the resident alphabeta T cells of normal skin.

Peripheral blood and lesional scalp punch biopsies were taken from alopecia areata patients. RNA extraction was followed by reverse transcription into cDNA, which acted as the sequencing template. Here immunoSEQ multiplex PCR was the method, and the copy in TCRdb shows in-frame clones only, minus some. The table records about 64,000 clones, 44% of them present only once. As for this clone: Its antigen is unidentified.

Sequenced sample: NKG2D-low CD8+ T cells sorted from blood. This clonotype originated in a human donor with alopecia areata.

CDR3 amino acids: CSVEVGGRNTEAFF. The CDR3 nucleotides read TGCAGCGTTGAAGTAGGGGGTCGGAACACTGAAGCTTTCTTT. The chain carries TRBV29-1 and TRBJ1-1; a possible D gene is TRBD1 (6 bases). The CDR3 runs to 14 residues. The germline gives CDR1 SQVTM, CDR2 ANQGSEA. Trimming took off 1 base at V and 1 base at J, with 10 bases between the two ends.